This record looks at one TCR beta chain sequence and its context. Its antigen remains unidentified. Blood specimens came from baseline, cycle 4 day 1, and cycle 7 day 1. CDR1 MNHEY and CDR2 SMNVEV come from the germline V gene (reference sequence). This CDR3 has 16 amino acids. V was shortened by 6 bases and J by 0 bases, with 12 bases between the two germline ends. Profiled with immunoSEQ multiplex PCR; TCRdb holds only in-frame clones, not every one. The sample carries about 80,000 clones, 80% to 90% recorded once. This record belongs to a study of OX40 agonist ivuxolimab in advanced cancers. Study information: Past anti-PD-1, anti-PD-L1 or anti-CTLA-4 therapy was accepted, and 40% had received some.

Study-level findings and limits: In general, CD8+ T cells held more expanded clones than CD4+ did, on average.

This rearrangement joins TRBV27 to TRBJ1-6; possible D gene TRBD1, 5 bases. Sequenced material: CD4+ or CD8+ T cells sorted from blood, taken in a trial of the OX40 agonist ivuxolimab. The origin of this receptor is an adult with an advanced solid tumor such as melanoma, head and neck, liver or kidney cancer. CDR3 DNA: TGTGCCAGCAGAGCTAGGGGTAACTCCTATAATTCACCCCTCCACTTT. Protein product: CASRARGNSYNSPLHF.